Given below is one T cell receptor beta chain in context. These data originate in a study of cytomegalovirus exposure and HLA in healthy donors. Amplification used 60 Vbeta primers and 13 Jbeta primers. Using immunoSEQ multiplex PCR, the repertoire was profiled, and TCRdb retains in-frame clones only, with some absent. The top ten hold roughly 3.5% of the sample, which has approximately 99,000 clones, about three quarters seen once. The ends lost 5 bases at V and 4 bases at J; junction bases unmatched: 8. Germline values: CDR1 PRHDT, CDR2 FYEKMQ (reference sequence). The CDR3 length is 15 residues. The clonotype was recovered from a middle-aged man in good health and CMV-seronegative. The V call is TRBV13, the J call TRBJ2-7; 10 positions match TRBD1. Source material: PBMCs. This CDR3 reads CASSPGRDRGYEQYF. Written as DNA, the CDR3 is TGTGCCAGCAGCCCCGGCCGGGACAGGGGTTACGAGCAGTACTTC.